What follows are 17 T cell receptor beta chains derived from one specimen sequenced in a study of blood T cells in healthy people across ages. A second PCR of roughly 7 to 11 cycles used a sample-barcoded 5' primer and a J-beta primer mix. TCRdb used MiXCR to reprocess the 5' RACE reads, holding one entry per CDR3 protein. This table holds 1.5 million to 2 million distinct CDR3 sequences, around 50% found once. The sequenced sample consisted of blood. These receptors came from a middle-aged woman in good health.

The genes are TRBV6-4 and TRBJ2-5; 10 nucleotides agree with TRBD2. This CDR3 spans 16 amino acids. Germline CDR1 MRHNA, CDR2 SNTAGT. Trimming cost V 0 bases and J 11 bases; bases outside gene matches: 12. CDR3 loop: CASSDSKRGGSSIQYF. CDR3 bases: TGTGCCAGCAGTGACTCAAAGCGGGGGGGTAGTTCGATACAGTACTTC.

The count of this clonotype is one. DNA of the CDR3: TGCAGTGCTAGAGGCGGGGGGGCGCGCAAGCAGTACTTC. Its protein is CSARGGGARKQYF. The chain recombines TRBV20-1 with TRBJ2-5; 9 nucleotides line up with TRBD2. This CDR3 contains 13 residues. Losses at the gene ends were 1 base for V and 11 bases for J; bases not matched to a gene: 8. Germline-derived CDR1 and CDR2 are DFQATT and SNEGSKA (reference sequence).

The chain is built from TRBV28 and TRBJ2-7; perhaps TRBD1 as D (7 bases). Trimming left V 7 bases short and J 3 bases short, with 13 bases between. The CDR3 runs 13 residues. Germline V lookup: CDR1 MDHEN, CDR2 SYDVKM. The CDR3: CASNPGDSYEQYF. CDR3 DNA sequence: TGTGCCAGCAATCCGGGGGACAGCTACGAGCAGTACTTC.

The chain joins TRBV13 to TRBJ2-5; the match to TRBD1 covers 11 bases. With V trimmed by 7 bases and J by 4 bases, 8 bases remained unmatched. The CDR3 sequence is 15 residues long. CDR1 PRHDT and CDR2 FYEKMQ come from the germline V gene (reference sequence). This CDR3 reads CASTSGQGGLETQYF. CDR3 nucleotides: TGTGCCAGCACCTCGGGACAGGGGGGTTTAGAGACCCAGTACTTC.

V is TRBV4-3 and J is TRBJ2-5; 8 positions match TRBD1. The assigned J gene may be wrong: the sequence end matches TRBJ2-7 better. This CDR3 region has 14 residues. CDR1 is LGHNA, CDR2 YSLEER, per germline. In DNA, the CDR3 is TGCGCCAGCACCCGGAACAGGGGGGACTACGAGCAGTACTTC. Translation gives CASTRNRGDYEQYF.

This chain joins TRBV7-6 and TRBJ1-1; D ambiguous. This CDR3 is 13 amino acids long. V was cut by 4 bases and J by 3 bases, with 9 bases left in between. Germline V CDR1 and CDR2: SGHVS, FNYEAQ. CDR3 region: CASSSAHDTEAFF. The DNA for the CDR3 is TGTGCCAGCAGCTCTGCACACGACACTGAAGCTTTCTTT.

V and J are TRBV20-1 and TRBJ1-6; D is ambiguous. V was trimmed by 5 bases and J by 9 bases, leaving 14 bases between them. This CDR3 contains 13 residues. CDR1 is DFQATT, CDR2 SNEGSKA, per germline (reference sequence). CDR3 in DNA: TGCAGTGCTTCTTCTGACCGATTTTCACCCCTCCACTTT. Amino acids: CSASSDRFSPLHF.

This sequence joins TRBV28 and TRBJ2-1, with TRBD2 matching over 12 bases. Germline V gene sequence: CDR1 MDHEN, CDR2 SYDVKM. The trim removed 1 base at V and 7 bases at J, leaving 11 bases unmatched. The CDR3 length is 18 residues. CDR3 protein: CASSLYLAGGLRDNEQFF. In DNA, the CDR3 is TGTGCCAGCAGTTTATATCTAGCGGGGGGGCTACGAGATAATGAGCAGTTCTTC.

The J gene is TRBJ2-1, the V gene TRBV15; perhaps D is TRBD1 or TRBD2 (5 bases each). CDR1 is LNHNV, CDR2 YYDKDF, per germline (reference sequence). V was cut by 3 bases and J by 9 bases, with 21 bases left in between. The CDR3 is 16 amino acids. Written as DNA, the CDR3 is TGTGCCACCAGCAGGGACACCCCTCGGAGTGGGGGTGAGCAGTTCTTC. This codes for CATSRDTPRSGGEQFF.

This chain uses TRBV5-1 with TRBJ2-5, with a tentative D call TRBD1 (7 bases). The germline CDR1 and CDR2 sequences are SGHRS and YFSETQ. Deletions cut 4 bases from V and 6 bases from J, with 13 bases between. This CDR3 spans 13 amino acids. Here the CDR3 DNA reads TGCGCCAGCAGCATCAGGGGGGAAAAGACCCAGTACTTC. It codes for CASSIRGEKTQYF.

J is TRBJ1-5 and V is TRBV6-2 or TRBV6-3, with D uncertain. CDR3 length equals 14 residues. From germline, CDR1 is MNHEY and CDR2 SVGEGT. With 2 bases removed from V and 0 bases from J, the gap between germline ends came to 5 bases. CDR3 nucleotides: TGTGCCAGCAGTTACCTAAATAGCAATCAGCCCCAGCATTTT. Its protein is CASSYLNSNQPQHF.

The chain joins TRBV9 to TRBJ2-1; 12 bases align to TRBD2. Judging by the DNA end, TRBJ2-7 fits better; the J call may be wrong. CDR1 SGDLS and CDR2 YYNGEE come from the germline V gene. The CDR3 has 16 residues. CDR3 sequence reads: CASSVTSGRSLNEQYF. CDR3 in DNA: TGTGCCAGCAGCGTAACTAGCGGGAGGTCTCTCAATGAGCAGTACTTC.

CDR3 DNA sequence: TGTGCCAGCCAGGTGTTAGCGGGGTCTTGGAATGAGCAGTTCTTC. It yields the protein CASQVLAGSWNEQFF. J is TRBJ2-1 and V is TRBV28; 8 bases align to TRBD2. With V trimmed by 8 bases and J by 7 bases, 13 bases remained unmatched. The germline CDR1 and CDR2 sequences are MDHEN and SYDVKM. CDR3 length: 15 amino acids. Full variable domain (outside the CDR3, taken from reference TRBV28 and TRBJ2-1): DVKVTQSSRYLVKRTGEKVFLECVQDMDHENMFWYRQDPGLGLRLIYFSYDVKMKEKGDIPEGYSVSREKKERFSLILESASTNQTSMYLCASQVLAGSWNEQFFGPGTRLTVL.

The V gene is TRBV7-9, the J gene TRBJ1-6, with D possibly TRBD1 on 5 matching bases. Trimming pared 1 base from V and 8 bases from J, leaving 15 bases between. The CDR3 spans 16 residues. CDR1 is SEHNR, CDR2 FQNEAQ, per germline (reference sequence). The CDR3 is CASSLEVGGMDSPLHF. In nucleotides, the CDR3 is TGTGCCAGCAGCTTAGAAGTCGGGGGGATGGATTCACCCCTCCACTTT.

The rearrangement links TRBV20-1 to TRBJ1-2; 7 nucleotides match TRBD1. J gave up 3 bases and V 3 bases, and 7 bases lay outside the gene matches. From germline, CDR1 is DFQATT and CDR2 SNEGSKA (reference sequence). This CDR3 region has 14 residues. CDR3 protein: CSARAGGGDYGYTF. CDR3 DNA sequence: TGCAGTGCTAGGGCCGGAGGGGGCGACTATGGCTACACCTTC.

This clonotype appeared once. The CDR3 reads CASSLSHRGGYTF. The CDR3 DNA follows: TGTGCCAGCAGTTTATCCCACAGGGGTGGCTACACCTTC. V and J are TRBV28 and TRBJ1-2, with TRBD1 matching 7 bases. Germline CDR1 is MDHEN and CDR2 is SYDVKM. The CDR3 sequence is 13 residues long. After removal of 1 base from V and 7 bases from J, the junction contained 3 bases not matched to a gene.

This sequence joins TRBV4-3 and TRBJ1-1; no firm D call. The V end lost 2 bases, the J end lost 4 bases, and 8 bases lay between the germline ends. Germline V CDR1 and CDR2: LGHNA, YSLEER. The CDR3 has 13 amino acids. The chain's CDR3 is CASSQPGFTEAFF. CDR3 in DNA: TGCGCCAGCAGCCAACCGGGCTTCACTGAAGCTTTCTTT.